Listed below are T cell receptor beta chains from one sample, sequenced in a study of human thymus T cells. Here immunoSEQ multiplex PCR was the method, and the copy in TCRdb shows in-frame clones only, minus some. The data hold some 130,000 clones, with 90% to 95% observed a single time. The sequencing input was thymus tissue. The source is a boy under two years old with a congenital heart defect but otherwise immunologically healthy. The CDR3 runs from the conserved cysteine through the conserved F or W. D genes are given only for firm matches. Part of the rows lack a size; the others show once, few, many or a class for expanded clones.

CDR3aa: CASSSTGDGNTEAFF; CDR3nt: TGTGCCAGCAGCTCAACAGGGGATGGGAACACTGAAGCTTTCTTT; v_gene: TRBV13; abundance: -; d_gene: TRBD1; j_gene: TRBJ1-1
CDR3aa: CASSEASGQGSSTDTQYF; CDR3nt: TGTGCCAGCAGTGAAGCGTCGGGGCAGGGTTCTAGCACAGATACGCAGTATTTT; v_gene: TRBV6-1; abundance: -; d_gene: -; j_gene: TRBJ2-3
CDR3aa: CASSFWSGNSPLHF; CDR3nt: TGTGCCAGCAGTTTTTGGTCGGGGAATTCACCCCTCCACTTT; v_gene: TRBV27; abundance: once; d_gene: -; j_gene: TRBJ1-6
CDR3aa: CASSLQGAYGYTF; CDR3nt: TGTGCCAGCAGCTTACAGGGGGCGTATGGCTACACCTTC; v_gene: TRBV7-8; abundance: -; d_gene: TRBD1; j_gene: TRBJ1-2
CDR3aa: CASSLFPPRGGVSHEQYF; CDR3nt: TGTGCCAGCAGTTTATTCCCCCCACGCGGGGGAGTCTCCCACGAGCAGTACTTC; v_gene: TRBV27; abundance: -; d_gene: TRBD2; j_gene: TRBJ2-7
CDR3aa: CASSLRTGANYGYTF; CDR3nt: TGCGCCAGCAGCCTCCGGACAGGGGCTAACTATGGCTACACCTTC; v_gene: TRBV4-1; abundance: -; d_gene: TRBD1; j_gene: TRBJ1-2
CDR3aa: CASSMDGTHTGELFF; CDR3nt: TGTGCCAGCAGTATGGACGGAACGCACACCGGGGAGCTGTTTTTT; v_gene: TRBV6-5; abundance: -; d_gene: -; j_gene: TRBJ2-2
CDR3aa: CASSKEGTGGGYGYTF; CDR3nt: TGTGCCAGCAGCAAAGAGGGGACAGGGGGCGGCTATGGCTACACCTTC; v_gene: TRBV21-1; abundance: -; d_gene: -; j_gene: TRBJ1-2
CDR3aa: CASSAGTSGPSGDEQYF; CDR3nt: TGTGCCAGCAGCGCCGGGACTAGCGGGCCCTCCGGGGACGAGCAGTACTTC; v_gene: TRBV9; abundance: -; d_gene: TRBD2; j_gene: TRBJ2-7
CDR3aa: CASSQVLRGNTGELFF; CDR3nt: TGCGCCAGCAGCCAAGTTTTGCGGGGGAACACCGGGGAGCTGTTTTTT; v_gene: TRBV4-3; abundance: -; d_gene: -; j_gene: TRBJ2-2
CDR3aa: CASSHTLGQWYEQYF; CDR3nt: TGCGCCAGCAGCCACACCTTGGGACAGTGGTACGAGCAGTACTTC; v_gene: TRBV4-1; abundance: -; d_gene: TRBD1; j_gene: TRBJ2-7
CDR3aa: CASSQLPTSHNSPLHF; CDR3nt: TGTGCCAGCAGCCAATTGCCCACGAGCCATAATTCACCCCTCCACTTT; v_gene: TRBV16; abundance: -; d_gene: -; j_gene: TRBJ1-6
CDR3aa: CASSFRDRVMADGYGYTF; CDR3nt: TGTGCCAGCAGTTTTAGGGACAGGGTAATGGCGGACGGCTATGGCTACACCTTC; v_gene: TRBV28; abundance: once; d_gene: TRBD1; j_gene: TRBJ1-2
CDR3aa: CASSLLAWGGGFTDTQYF; CDR3nt: TGTGCCAGCAGTTTATTAGCCTGGGGCGGGGGGTTCACAGATACGCAGTATTTT; v_gene: TRBV27; abundance: -; d_gene: TRBD2; j_gene: TRBJ2-3
CDR3aa: CAWRPPGGAHHEQYF; CDR3nt: TGTGCCTGGAGACCCCCAGGGGGGGCGCATCACGAGCAGTACTTC; v_gene: TRBV30; abundance: -; d_gene: -; j_gene: TRBJ2-7
CDR3aa: CASSLEVSNTEAFF; CDR3nt: TGTGCCAGCAGCTTAGAGGTGTCTAACACTGAAGCTTTCTTT; v_gene: TRBV7-8; abundance: -; d_gene: -; j_gene: TRBJ1-1
CDR3aa: CASSPLRQGREMNTEAFF; CDR3nt: TGTGCCAGTAGCCCTCTCCGACAGGGCCGGGAAATGAACACTGAAGCTTTCTTT; v_gene: TRBV19; abundance: -; d_gene: TRBD1; j_gene: TRBJ1-1
CDR3aa: CASSQVGPSGGPQETQYF; CDR3nt: TGCGCCAGCAGCCAAGTAGGGCCTAGCGGGGGACCTCAAGAGACCCAGTACTTC; v_gene: TRBV4-3; abundance: -; d_gene: TRBD2; j_gene: TRBJ2-5